This TCR beta chain was sequenced during a study of cytomegalovirus exposure and HLA in healthy donors. Worth noting for this clone: What it binds is not known.

Study results and limitations: Many donors shared some public TCRs, even though most TCR sequences were rare. CMV antigen specificity of a few CMV-associated chains was confirmed in vitro. Both high specificity and high sensitivity reportedly marked the classifier's diagnosis of cytomegalovirus status.

V dropped 3 bases and J dropped 5 bases, with 14 bases sitting between them. The length of the CDR3 is 14 residues. Germline V gene sequence: CDR1 GTSNPN, CDR2 SVGIG (reference sequence). Generated by immunoSEQ multiplex PCR, the TCRdb table keeps only in-frame clones and is missing some. This sample has some 99,000 clones, with about nine tenths found just once. Sequenced: PBMCs. This TCR derives from a woman aged 18-35 years in good health and CMV-seronegative. This chain links TRBV30 with TRBJ2-1; no clear D. CDR3 sequence: CAWRSLSYNNEQFF. The CDR3 DNA reads TGTGCCTGGAGGTCTCTTTCCTATAACAATGAGCAGTTCTTC.